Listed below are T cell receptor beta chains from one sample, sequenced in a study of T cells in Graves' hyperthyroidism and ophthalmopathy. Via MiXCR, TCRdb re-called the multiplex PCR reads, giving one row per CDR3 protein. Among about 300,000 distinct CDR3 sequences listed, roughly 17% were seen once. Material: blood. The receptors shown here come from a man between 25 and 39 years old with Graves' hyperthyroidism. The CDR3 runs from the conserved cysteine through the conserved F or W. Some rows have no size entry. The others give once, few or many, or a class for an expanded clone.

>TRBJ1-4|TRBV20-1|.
CSARGLTGSGEKLFF
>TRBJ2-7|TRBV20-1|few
CSALTLSEDEQYF
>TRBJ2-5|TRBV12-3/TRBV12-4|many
CASSFSPLETQYF
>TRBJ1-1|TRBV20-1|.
CSASKVSEAFF
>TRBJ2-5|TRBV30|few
CAWSPLGDETQYF
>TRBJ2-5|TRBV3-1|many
CASSLGTPVETQYF
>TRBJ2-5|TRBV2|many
CASSEWGETQYF
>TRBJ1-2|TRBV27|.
CASSSSGQGANGYTF
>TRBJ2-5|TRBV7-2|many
CASSRDRGAETQYF
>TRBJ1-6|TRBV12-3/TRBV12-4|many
CASSWRGNSPLHF
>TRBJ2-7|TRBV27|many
CASSLSQPYRTAYYEQYF
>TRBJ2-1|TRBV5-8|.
CASSLKGRRFF
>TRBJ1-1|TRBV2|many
CASSDRTDDTEAFF
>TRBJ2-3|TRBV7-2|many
CASSYQPFTGTDTQYF
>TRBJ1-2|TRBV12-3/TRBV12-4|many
CASSLGYGYGYTF
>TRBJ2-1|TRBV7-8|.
CASSLGLAGGPRQFF
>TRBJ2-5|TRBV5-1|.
CASSSGTFEETQYF
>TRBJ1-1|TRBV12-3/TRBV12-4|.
CASSGGGLRDSMLHTEAFF
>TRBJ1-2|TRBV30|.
CAWWTGTAKDYYGYTF
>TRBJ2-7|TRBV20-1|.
CSARGQLSYEQYF
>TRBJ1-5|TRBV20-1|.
CSAANLQGDRNQPQHF
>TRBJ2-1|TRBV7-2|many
CASSRVDPDNEQFF
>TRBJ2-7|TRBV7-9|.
CASSFGGGPQLYEQYF
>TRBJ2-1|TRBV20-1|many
CSASVAGGALNEQFF
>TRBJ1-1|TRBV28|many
CASSPPKMNTEAFF
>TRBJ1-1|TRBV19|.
CASSIVPSGGGSEAFF
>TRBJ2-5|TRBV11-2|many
CASSWTGGQETQYF
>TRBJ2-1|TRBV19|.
CASSGTSGSRSYNEQFF
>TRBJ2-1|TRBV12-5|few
CASGFFGGSGGPNEQFF
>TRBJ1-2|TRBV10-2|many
CASSESGPLLTYGYTF
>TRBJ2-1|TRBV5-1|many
CASSLGATDNEQFF
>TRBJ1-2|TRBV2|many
CASSEGSRVYGYTF
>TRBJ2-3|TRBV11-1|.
CASSQAGGGGVWYF
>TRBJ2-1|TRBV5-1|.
CASSLGPRGNEQFF
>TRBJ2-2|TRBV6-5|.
CASSYSGTGELFF
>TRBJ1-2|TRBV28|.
CASSLYDGYTF